The entry below describes one TCR beta chain. The data stem from a study of blood T cell repertoires in COVID-19. About the study: Acute-phase and convalescent COVID-19 samples originated in the United States, Italy and Spain. PBMCs, B-cell-depleted T cells, or T cells were the source of the cDNA or gDNA that made up the material.

Germline V gene sequence: CDR1 MGHRA, CDR2 YSYEKL. The CDR3 runs to 15 residues. Trimming shortened V by 2 bases and J by 0 bases, and 10 bases separated the two germline ends. Authors' processing steps: Reference gene primer amplification gave estimated nucleated cell counts. Sequenced by immunoSEQ multiplex PCR; TCRdb stores in-frame clones only, minus some. V and J calls and clone size follow that table, whereas D and trimming were derived from the DNA. The repertoire has about 190,000 clones, 90% of them found once; the top ten carry about 0.58%. The sequenced material came from peripheral blood. The rearrangement links TRBV4-1 to TRBJ1-2, with D hard to call. The origin of this receptor is a man aged 50-60 years with acute or convalescent COVID-19. In DNA, the CDR3 is TGCGCCAGCAGCCAATATGAGGGAGCTAACTATGGCTACACCTTC. Translating gives CASSQYEGANYGYTF.